A selection of T cell receptor beta chains follows, all from one sample in a study of sequential checkpoint blockade in melanoma. Data came from immunoSEQ multiplex PCR; TCRdb stores just in-frame clones and leaves some out. The sample yields tens of thousands of clones, roughly four fifths seen once. The sequenced sample was CD8+ T cells sorted from blood (inferred from file names), obtained from a patient given nivolumab and ipilimumab in sequence. The receptors come from a human donor with melanoma. Each CDR3 is given with its conserved first and last residue. Each record gives: J gene, clone size, V gene, D gene, CDR3 DNA, CDR3 protein. D genes are given only for firm matches. Size is omitted from some rows. Given values are once, few, many or a class for expanded clones.

TRBJ1-5 | . | TRBV7-2 | . | TGTGCCAGCAGCTTTGGGGGGTGGCAGCCCCAGCATTTT | CASSFGGWQPQHF
TRBJ2-1 | . | TRBV11-3 | TRBD2 | TGTGCCAGCAGCTTAGCATCGGGACTAGTAGCTCCTCTGCAGTTCTTC | CASSLASGLVAPLQFF
TRBJ2-1 | once | TRBV19 | TRBD2 | TGTGCCAGTAGTAAAGCGGGAGGGCCGGGAGAGCAGTTCTTC | CASSKAGGPGEQFF
TRBJ2-2 | . | TRBV14 | . | TGTGCCAGCAGCCAAGCCGCCGGTGGGCAGGTTAGGACCGGGGAGCTGTTTTTT | CASSQAAGGQVRTGELFF
TRBJ2-5 | . | TRBV7-2 | TRBD2 | TGTGCCAGCAGCTTAGCGGGACTAGCGGACGTCCGCCAGTACTTC | CASSLAGLADVRQYF
TRBJ2-7 | . | TRBV7-2 | TRBD1 | TGTGCCAGCAGCCCGGGACAGGAAGCCTACGAGCAGTACTTC | CASSPGQEAYEQYF
TRBJ2-5 | . | TRBV5-1 | . | TGCGCCAGCAGCTTGGGATTCCCGGGTAGGGAGACCCAGTACTTC | CASSLGFPGRETQYF
TRBJ2-3 | few | TRBV7-3 | . | TGTGCCAGCAGCTTAGAAGGAGGGAGCACAGATACGCAGTATTTT | CASSLEGGSTDTQYF
TRBJ2-7 | . | TRBV18 | . | TGTGCCAGCTCACCACCTAGCTTGGGGGGCGAGCAGTACTTC | CASSPPSLGGEQYF
TRBJ1-1 | . | TRBV7-8 | TRBD1 | TGTGCCAGCGGACAGGGAGGCACTGAAGCTTTCTTT | CASGQGGTEAFF
TRBJ1-4 | . | TRBV28 | . | TGTGCCAGCAGTCCCAGGGGATCAACTAATGAAAAACTGTTTTTT | CASSPRGSTNEKLFF
TRBJ2-7 | . | TRBV19 | TRBD1 | TGTGCCAGTAGCAACACAGGGGGCTACGAGCAGTACTTC | CASSNTGGYEQYF
TRBJ2-2 | . | TRBV11-3 | . | TGTGCCAGCGGACGGACAGACGGAGCAAACACCGGGGAGCTGTTTTTT | CASGRTDGANTGELFF
TRBJ1-4 | . | TRBV4-2 | . | TGTGCCAGCAGCCAGCTCGGACAGAATAGTGAAAAACTGTTTTTT | CASSQLGQNSEKLFF
TRBJ2-1 | once | TRBV6-6 | . | TGTGCCAGCAGTTACCCAAACTTGGACAGCTACAATGAGCAGTTCTTC | CASSYPNLDSYNEQFF
TRBJ2-3 | few | TRBV28 | . | TGTGCCAGCAGTCCTTCGCGGGGTACGCAGTATTTT | CASSPSRGTQYF
TRBJ1-2 | . | TRBV18 | . | TGTGCCAGCTCATCCGGGGGTGGGGCTAAAAACTATGGCTACACCTTC | CASSSGGGAKNYGYTF
TRBJ1-1 | . | TRBV28 | TRBD1 | TGTGCTCTCCTGGGGGACAGGGTTGTAGGCACTGAAGCTTTCTTT | CALLGDRVVGTEAFF
TRBJ2-7 | . | TRBV5-4 | TRBD2 | TGTGCCAGCAGCTTAGGGCCAGCGGGAGTATCCTACGAGCAGTACTTC | CASSLGPAGVSYEQYF
TRBJ2-1 | . | TRBV6-5 | . | TGTGCCAGCAGTTACTCGATTTTATCCGGGGGCAATGAGCAGTTCTTC | CASSYSILSGGNEQFF
TRBJ1-4 | once | TRBV30 | TRBD1 | TGTGCCTGGAGTGGGGCACAGGGGCAAAAACTGTTTTTT | CAWSGAQGQKLFF
TRBJ2-7 | . | TRBV18 | . | TGTGCCAGCTCACCGAAAGGTTTCGGGGGTGTCGAGCAGTACTTC | CASSPKGFGGVEQYF
TRBJ1-4 | once | TRBV30 | . | TGCGCCTGGAGTGGAGGCAATGAAAAACTGTTTTTT | CAWSGGNEKLFF
TRBJ2-1 | . | TRBV11-2 | . | TGTGCCAGCAGCTTAGGGTGGACTTACAATGAGCAGTTCTTC | CASSLGWTYNEQFF
TRBJ2-1 | . | TRBV28 | TRBD1 | TGTGCCAGCACAAGAGAGGGACAGGGTGGGAATGAGCAGTTCTTC | CASTREGQGGNEQFF
TRBJ2-7 | once | TRBV5-5 | . | TGTGCCAGCAGCGTCGGGGCCTACGAGCAGTACTTC | CASSVGAYEQYF
TRBJ1-1 | . | TRBV5-1 | . | TGCGCCAGCAGCTTGGAGGCAGGCCGGACTGAAGCTTTCTTT | CASSLEAGRTEAFF
TRBJ1-5 | . | TRBV5-6 | TRBD1 | TGTGCCAGCAGCTTCAGGGGGTTTAATCAGCCCCAGCATTTT | CASSFRGFNQPQHF
TRBJ2-1 | . | TRBV19 | TRBD2 | TGTGCCAGTAGCCCCCCCTTGCTCGCGGGAGGGCCGAATGAGCAGTTCTTC | CASSPPLLAGGPNEQFF
TRBJ1-4 | once | TRBV6-5 | . | TGTGCCAGCAGTCTTACAGGGTTGACTAATGAAAAACTGTTTTTT | CASSLTGLTNEKLFF
TRBJ1-2 | . | TRBV28 | . | TGTGCCAGCAGCAGTGGGGGGGGCGAAGGGGGTAACTATGGCTACACCTTC | CASSSGGGEGGNYGYTF
TRBJ2-1 | . | TRBV12-5 | TRBD2 | TGTGCTAGTGGTTCACCGGGACTAGCGGGAGTCAATGAGCAGTTCTTC | CASGSPGLAGVNEQFF
TRBJ2-7 | few | TRBV28 | . | TGTGCCAGCAGTTCCACCGGGACAGACAAGGCGGGGGAGCAGTACTTC | CASSSTGTDKAGEQYF
TRBJ2-5 | . | TRBV5-4 | . | TGTGCCAGCAGCCTTGAGTACCAAGAGACCCAGTACTTC | CASSLEYQETQYF
TRBJ1-1 | . | TRBV28 | . | TGTGCCAGCAGACTCCTCACGAGTCGGGGTACTGAAGCTTTCTTT | CASRLLTSRGTEAFF
TRBJ1-1 | few | TRBV30 | TRBD1 | TGTGCCTGTATGACAGGGAGGTCTGAAGCTTTCTTT | CACMTGRSEAFF
TRBJ2-1 | . | TRBV11-2 | . | TGTGCCAGCAGTCTAGATCCGGGTAAGCAGTTCTTC | CASSLDPGKQFF
TRBJ1-2 | . | TRBV6-1 | TRBD1 | TGTGCCAGCCGATCCATCCGGGACAGCCTTTATGGCTACACCTTC | CASRSIRDSLYGYTF
TRBJ2-7 | . | TRBV18 | TRBD1 | TGTGCCAGCTCACCGAAGGACAGGGGCAACGAGCAGTACTTC | CASSPKDRGNEQYF
TRBJ1-1 | . | TRBV6-5 | TRBD1 | TGTGCCAGCAGTCCTGACAGGGCGAGGGCTGAAGCTTTCTTT | CASSPDRARAEAFF
TRBJ1-5 | few | TRBV9 | TRBD1 | TGTGCCAGCAGCCAGGACAGGGAAGGGAATCAGCCCCAGCATTTT | CASSQDREGNQPQHF
TRBJ2-1 | . | TRBV5-1 | TRBD2 | TGCACCAGCAGCTTGGGGGGCGGGAGGGCCGATGAGCAGTTCTTC | CTSSLGGGRADEQFF
TRBJ2-1 | . | TRBV7-3 | TRBD2 | TGTGCCAGCAGTTATACTAGCGGGAGCTACAATGAGCAGTTCTTC | CASSYTSGSYNEQFF
TRBJ1-1 | . | TRBV27 | . | TGTGCCAGCAGTTTACGGGGAATTGGGACTGAAGCTTTCTTT | CASSLRGIGTEAFF
TRBJ1-1 | . | TRBV9 | TRBD1 | TGTGCCAGCAGCGGCGGGACAGGCACTGAAGCTTTCTTT | CASSGGTGTEAFF
TRBJ1-3 | . | TRBV15 | . | TGTGCCACCAGCAGAGATAGAGGGGGAAACACCATATATTTT | CATSRDRGGNTIYF
TRBJ2-5 | . | TRBV5-1 | TRBD2 | TGCGCCAGCAGCGGGGGGACTAGCGGACAAGAGACCCAGTACTTC | CASSGGTSGQETQYF
TRBJ2-1 | . | TRBV7-2 | TRBD1 | TGTGCCAGCAGCTCAAAAATAGGGACAGCCAATGAGCAGTTCTTC | CASSSKIGTANEQFF
TRBJ2-2 | . | TRBV18 | . | TGTGCCAGCTCACCCCTCCCCGGGGTCGGGGAGCTGTTTTTT | CASSPLPGVGELFF
TRBJ2-7 | . | TRBV11-1 | . | TGTGCCAGCAGCTACCGGATTAGCTACCACGAGCAGTACTTC | CASSYRISYHEQYF
TRBJ2-5 | . | TRBV21-1 | . | TGTGCCAGCAGCAAACCTAGGACTAGCGGGAGGGAGACCCAGTACTTC | CASSKPRTSGRETQYF
TRBJ2-5 | . | TRBV7-2 | . | TGTGCCAGCAGCTTATGGGCCCAACAAGAGACCCAGTACTTC | CASSLWAQQETQYF
TRBJ2-7 | . | TRBV5-6 | . | TGTGCCAGCAGCTCTCAGGACTACGAGCAGTACTTC | CASSSQDYEQYF
TRBJ2-5 | . | TRBV4-1 | . | TGCGCCAGCAGCCAAGATCGGGATTTAGAGACCCAGTACTTC | CASSQDRDLETQYF